The 29 T cell receptor beta chains listed next were all sequenced from one sample in a study of cytomegalovirus exposure and HLA in healthy donors. The PCR made use of 60 Vbeta and 13 Jbeta primers. Profiled with immunoSEQ multiplex PCR; TCRdb holds only in-frame clones, not every one. Among approximately 190,000 clones listed, roughly 81% were seen once. Sequenced: PBMCs. All receptors derive from a woman aged 25-40 years in good health and CMV-seropositive.

The chain has TRBV19 and TRBJ1-1, with 9 bases lining up with TRBD1. CDR1 is LNHDA, CDR2 SQIVND, per germline (reference sequence). V shed 7 bases, J shed 4 bases, and the junction held 7 bases outside the gene matches. The CDR3 sequence is 14 residues long. CDR3 DNA: TGTGCCAGTACCGAAGGGACAGGGATCACTGAAGCTTTCTTT. It codes for CASTEGTGITEAFF.

CDR3 residues: CASSQRGSSYNEQFF. CDR3 nucleotides: TGCGCCAGCAGCCAGAGGGGGTCTTCCTACAATGAGCAGTTCTTC. The V gene is TRBV4-3, the J gene TRBJ2-1; TRBD1 might be the D (6 bases). V was pared by 3 bases and J by 1 base, with 10 bases between. The germline gives CDR1 LGHNA, CDR2 YSLEER. The CDR3 is made up of 15 amino acids.

V and J are TRBV15 and TRBJ1-4, with TRBD1 matching 9 bases. Germline V gives CDR1 LNHNV, CDR2 YYDKDF (reference sequence). J gave up 8 bases and V 0 bases, and 4 bases lay outside the gene matches. The CDR3 runs 15 residues. The CDR3 here is CATSRDRTGVEKLFF. The CDR3, as DNA: TGTGCCACCAGCAGAGATCGGACAGGGGTCGAAAAACTGTTTTTT.

The chain carries TRBV9 and TRBJ2-7; a possible D gene is TRBD2 (6 bases). Germline V gives CDR1 SGDLS, CDR2 YYNGEE. The CDR3 is 22 amino acids. The ends were cut back, 3 bases at V and 2 bases at J, with 36 bases in the middle. CDR3 nucleotide sequence: TGTGCCAGCAGCGCTCGTCGAGTTAAGGTGCCGGGAGCCCGTATTTACACCTACGAGCAGTACTTC. Its translation is CASSARRVKVPGARIYTYEQYF.

The J gene is TRBJ2-1, the V gene TRBV28, with 10 bases that match TRBD2. Germline V gene lookup returns CDR1 MDHEN and CDR2 SYDVKM. The CDR3 contains 14 residues. With 6 bases clipped from V and 7 bases from J, the junction kept 6 bases outside the gene matches. CDR3: CASRSLAGANEQFF. In DNA form, the CDR3 reads TGTGCCAGCAGATCCCTAGCGGGAGCTAATGAGCAGTTCTTC.

CDR3 coding DNA: TGTGCCAGCTCACCCTTAGCGGGCACTGAAGCTTTCTTT. Protein: CASSPLAGTEAFF. The chain links TRBV18 to TRBJ1-1; D is unresolved. Germline V gene lookup returns CDR1 KGHSH and CDR2 LQKENI. The length of the CDR3 is 13 residues. V was clipped by 3 bases and J by 4 bases, with 9 bases between them.

This chain connects TRBV7-2 to TRBJ2-7; 9 bases are a match to TRBD1. CDR3 length: 14 residues. The junction had 8 bases not matched to a gene; V was cut back by 7 bases and J by 4 bases. Per germline, CDR1 SGHTA and CDR2 FQGNSA. CDR3 loop: CASTRDREGYEQYF. In DNA form, the CDR3 reads TGTGCCAGCACCCGGGACAGGGAAGGGTACGAGCAGTACTTC.

The gene calls are TRBV18 and TRBJ2-7, with 8 bases identical to TRBD1. Germline CDR1 KGHSH, CDR2 LQKENI. The CDR3 extends over 15 amino acids. V was pared by 3 bases and J by 4 bases, with 8 bases of the junction left unmatched. The CDR3 bases are TGTGCCAGCTCACCGCCGAGGCAGGGGGCTTACGAGCAGTACTTC. It translates to CASSPPRQGAYEQYF.

This clone was seen just once. The chain carries TRBV28 and TRBJ2-7, with a tentative D call TRBD1 (5 bases). CDR3 size: 14 residues. Germline CDR1 reads MDHEN; CDR2 reads SYDVKM. Between the trimmed V and J ends, which lost 1 base and 3 bases, there was a span of 10 bases. For the CDR3, the DNA is TGTGCCAGCAGTTTATTCCAGGGTGACTACGAGCAGTACTTC. Amino acids: CASSLFQGDYEQYF. The full variable domain, its missing parts supplied by reference TRBV28 and TRBJ2-7, is DVKVTQSSRYLVKRTGEKVFLECVQDMDHENMFWYRQDPGLGLRLIYFSYDVKMKEKGDIPEGYSVSREKKERFSLILESASTNQTSMYLCASSLFQGDYEQYFGPGTRLTVT.

The chain employs TRBV29-1 and TRBJ2-6; a weak D match, TRBD1 (6 bases). The V gene's germline CDR1 is SQVTM and CDR2 ANQGSEA. V shed 6 bases and J shed 0 bases, with 9 bases lying between them. CDR3 length: 14 residues. DNA for the CDR3: TGCAGCGTGAACAGGGTCTCTGGGGCCAACGTCCTGACTTTC. This sequence encodes CSVNRVSGANVLTF.

This clone was found many times. The V and J genes are TRBV10-1 and TRBJ2-3; TRBD2 agrees at 10 bases. CDR3 length equals 15 residues. After removal of 5 bases from V and 1 base from J, the junction contained 3 bases not matched to a gene. Germline V gene lookup returns CDR1 WNHNN and CDR2 SYGVQD (reference sequence). The CDR3: CASSCGLAGTDTQYF. The CDR3 nucleotides are TGCGCCAGCAGTTGTGGACTAGCGGGCACAGATACGCAGTATTTT.

The J gene is TRBJ2-3, the V gene TRBV7-2; no reliable D call. CDR1 and CDR2 from the germline V gene are SGHTA and FQGNSA. This CDR3 contains 13 residues. V was shortened by 1 base and J by 1 base, with 3 bases between the two germline ends. The CDR3 DNA follows: TGTGCCAGCAGCTTAGGCGGCACAGATACGCAGTATTTT. Protein product: CASSLGGTDTQYF.

This chain joins TRBV29-1 and TRBJ2-7; TRBD2 matches 9 bases. Germline lookup yields CDR1 SQVTM and CDR2 ANQGSEA. The CDR3 contains 20 residues. Trimming took 2 bases from V and 0 from J; bases not matched to a gene: 20. The CDR3 reads CSVEKETQRGEKASSYEQYF. CDR3 DNA sequence: TGCAGCGTTGAAAAGGAAACCCAGCGGGGGGAAAAGGCTAGCTCCTACGAGCAGTACTTC.

J is TRBJ2-7 and V is TRBV29-1; 14 bases line up with TRBD2. CDR1 is SQVTM and CDR2 is ANQGSEA in the germline V gene. Trimming took 4 bases from V and 2 from J; bases not matched to a gene: 7. The CDR3 is 16 amino acids. CDR3 in amino acids: CSVVPGLAGVTYEQYF. The CDR3 DNA reads TGCAGCGTTGTCCCGGGACTAGCGGGGGTTACCTACGAGCAGTACTTC.

The chain links TRBV2 to TRBJ2-7; a weak D match, TRBD2 (6 bases). There are 14 residues in the CDR3. Trimming removed 5 bases from V and 9 bases from J, with 20 bases in between. Germline V gives CDR1 SNHLY, CDR2 FYNNEI. The CDR3 region has the DNA TGTGCCAGCAGTTTTTTTATTTCGCCGGAGGGGCAGTACTTC. This encodes CASSFFISPEGQYF.

This clone appeared a few times. This chain joins TRBV10-1 and TRBJ1-5; the D is unclear. Germline V gene lookup returns CDR1 WNHNN and CDR2 SYGVQD (reference sequence). The V end was cut by 0 bases, the J end by 0 bases, with 18 bases between. This CDR3 has 19 residues. Here the CDR3 reads CASSESRERSLCSNQPQHF. In nucleotides, the CDR3 is TGCGCCAGCAGTGAGTCAAGGGAGCGATCACTGTGTAGCAATCAGCCCCAGCATTTT.

This clone has more than one count but fewer than ten. The chain recombines TRBV6-5 with TRBJ2-2; D remains unclear. Trimming cost V 9 bases and J 8 bases, with 13 bases left between them. Germline CDR1 reads MNHEY; CDR2 reads SVGAGI. This CDR3 is built from 12 residues. The CDR3 protein is CASHNPWGELFF. In DNA form, the CDR3 reads TGTGCCAGTCACAACCCCTGGGGGGAGCTGTTTTTT.

This clone appeared a few times. V gene TRBV5-1 combines with J gene TRBJ1-2, with D tentatively TRBD1 (6 bases). The CDR3 length is 12 residues. Trimming removed 5 bases from V and 3 bases from J, with 8 bases in between. The germline V gene encodes CDR1 SGHRS and CDR2 YFSETQ. CDR3 nucleotide sequence: TGCGCCAGCAGACAGGGTCACTATGGCTACACCTTC. This gives the protein CASRQGHYGYTF.

The chain recombines TRBV13 with TRBJ1-4; no clear D gene. The CDR3 sequence is 14 residues long. Trimming stripped 0 bases from V and 5 bases from J, with 7 bases between. Germline lookup yields CDR1 PRHDT and CDR2 FYEKMQ (reference sequence). The CDR3 nucleotides are TGTGCCAGCAGCTTAGGTCAGATAAATGAAAAACTGTTTTTT. As protein: CASSLGQINEKLFF.

This rearrangement joins TRBV7-6 to TRBJ1-2; D might be TRBD1 (5 bases). The CDR3 is 15 amino acids. CDR1 is SGHVS, CDR2 FNYEAQ, per germline. The ends were cut back, 1 base at V and 3 bases at J, with 12 bases in the middle. DNA for the CDR3: TGTGCCAGCAGCTTAGGACAGCCCCGAGACTATGGCTACACCTTC. This codes for CASSLGQPRDYGYTF.

V gene TRBV28 combines with J gene TRBJ2-2; 7 nucleotides match TRBD2. CDR3 length: 14 amino acids. Germline V gives CDR1 MDHEN, CDR2 SYDVKM. Unmatched junction bases numbered 7, after V lost 7 bases and J lost 5 bases. The CDR3 loop reads CASIRGRRTGELFF. The DNA for the CDR3 is TGTGCCAGCATTCGCGGGAGACGGACCGGGGAGCTGTTTTTT.

V and J are TRBV7-6 and TRBJ2-2; D is possibly TRBD1 (6 bases). With 4 bases removed from V and 1 base from J, the gap between germline ends came to 13 bases. The germline CDR1 and CDR2 sequences are SGHVS and FNYEAQ. The CDR3 runs to 16 residues. In nucleotides, the CDR3 is TGTGCCAGCAGCTCATCATTCAGGGGGAACACCGGGGAGCTGTTTTTT. This sequence encodes CASSSSFRGNTGELFF. The full variable domain, in which reference TRBV7-6 and TRBJ2-2 provide the parts outside the CDR3, is GAGVSQSPRYKVTKRGQDVALRCDPISGHVSLYWYRQALGQGPEFLTYFNYEAQQDKSGLPNDRFSAERPEGSISTLTIQRTEQRDSAMYRCASSSSFRGNTGELFFGEGSRLTVL.

The chain links TRBV5-4 to TRBJ2-1; 7 bases are a match to TRBD2. After removal of 1 base from V and 4 bases from J, the junction contained 5 bases not matched to a gene. CDR1 is SGHNT and CDR2 is YYREEE in the germline V gene (reference sequence). This CDR3 region has 15 residues. The CDR3 DNA follows: TGTGCCAGCAGCTTGAGGGCTAGCGGATACAATGAGCAGTTCTTC. Protein product: CASSLRASGYNEQFF.

The J gene is TRBJ1-5, the V gene TRBV6-1; D is perhaps TRBD1 (6 bases). Germline values: CDR1 MNHNS, CDR2 SASEGT. The CDR3 covers 14 residues. The V gene lost 2 bases and the J gene lost 7 bases, with 12 bases spanning the gap. CDR3: CASSEIIRGQPQHF. CDR3 nucleotides: TGTGCCAGCAGTGAAATAATCAGGGGACAGCCCCAGCATTTT.

This chain connects TRBV2 to TRBJ1-6; tentative D call: TRBD1 (6 bases). Germline V gene lookup returns CDR1 SNHLY and CDR2 FYNNEI. Trimming cost V 6 bases and J 9 bases, with 18 bases left between them. This CDR3 has 15 amino acids. The CDR3 coding sequence is TGTGCCAGCAGGGATACAGGGAAGAGAACTTCACCCCTCCACTTT. As protein: CASRDTGKRTSPLHF.

This clone was observed once. The V and J genes are TRBV10-3 and TRBJ2-5, with 7 bases identical to TRBD2. There are 13 residues in the CDR3. Losses at the gene ends were 6 bases for V and 4 bases for J; bases not matched to a gene: 5. From germline, CDR1 is ENHRY and CDR2 SYGVKD. This CDR3 reads CAIRGRETETQYF. CDR3 DNA sequence: TGTGCCATCAGGGGGCGGGAGACAGAGACCCAGTACTTC.

The chain carries TRBV6-1 and TRBJ1-4, with 9 bases lining up with TRBD1. Germline CDR1 reads MNHNS; CDR2 reads SASEGT. The V and J ends lost 7 bases and 7 bases, in that order; junction bases with no gene match: 10. The CDR3 sequence is 15 residues long. The CDR3 nucleotides read TGTGCCAGCATCCCTGCGGACAGGGGCCTTGAAAAACTGTTTTTT. It is translated as CASIPADRGLEKLFF.

This clone was seen a handful of times. The chain joins TRBV6-5 to TRBJ2-1; 9 bases map to TRBD2. Germline V gene lookup returns CDR1 MNHEY and CDR2 SVGAGI. CDR3 length: 15 residues. With V trimmed by 6 bases and J by 6 bases, 9 bases remained unmatched. The CDR3 DNA reads as TGTGCCAGCAGAAGGAGCGGGAGGATCGGCAATGAGCAGTTCTTC. It yields the protein CASRRSGRIGNEQFF.

This chain joins TRBV30 and TRBJ1-6, with 7 nucleotides matching TRBD1. The J segment lost 5 bases and the V segment lost 3 bases, leaving 4 bases of the junction unmatched. This CDR3 comprises 14 residues. Germline V gives CDR1 GTSNPN, CDR2 SVGIG (reference sequence). CDR3 coding DNA: TGTGCCTGGAGAGCGGACAGGAATAATTCACCCCTCCACTTT. Translation gives CAWRADRNNSPLHF.